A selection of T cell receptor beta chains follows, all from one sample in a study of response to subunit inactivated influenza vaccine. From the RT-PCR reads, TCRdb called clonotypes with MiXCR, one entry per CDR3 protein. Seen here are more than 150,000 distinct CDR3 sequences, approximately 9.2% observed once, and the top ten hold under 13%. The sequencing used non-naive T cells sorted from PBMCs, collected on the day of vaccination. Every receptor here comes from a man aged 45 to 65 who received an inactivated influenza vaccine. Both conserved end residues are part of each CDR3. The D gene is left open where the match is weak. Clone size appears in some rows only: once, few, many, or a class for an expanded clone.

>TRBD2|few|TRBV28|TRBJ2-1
CASRGLAYNNEQFF
TGTGCCAGCAGGGGACTAGCGTATAACAATGAGCAGTTCTTC
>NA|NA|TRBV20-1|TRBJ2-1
CSARPSNEQLF
TGCAGTGCTAGGCCGAGCAATGAGCAGCTCTTC
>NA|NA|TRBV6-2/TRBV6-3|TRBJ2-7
CASSTRGAAPYEQYF
TGTGCCAGCAGTACCAGAGGGGCGGCGCCCTACGAGCAGTACTTC
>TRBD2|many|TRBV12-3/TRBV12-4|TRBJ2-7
CASSPSGKSYEQYF
TGTGCCAGCAGTCCTAGCGGGAAGTCCTACGAGCAGTACTTC
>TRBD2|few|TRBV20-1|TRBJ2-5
CSARPLAEEETQYF
TGCAGTGCTAGACCCCTAGCGGAAGAAGAGACCCAGTACTTC
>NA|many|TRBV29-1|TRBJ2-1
CSVGPGLNEQFF
TGCAGCGTAGGACCTGGGCTCAATGAGCAGTTCTTC
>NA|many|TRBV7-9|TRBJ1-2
CASSQGGNYGYTF
TGTGCCAGCAGCCAGGGAGGGAACTATGGCTACACCTTC
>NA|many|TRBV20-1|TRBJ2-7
CSAPRVSRGVYEQYF
TGCAGTGCTCCGCGTGTGAGCAGGGGAGTATACGAGCAGTACTTC
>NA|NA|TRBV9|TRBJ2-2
CASSPGLYTGELFF
TGTGCCAGCAGCCCGGGACTGTACACCGGGGAGCTGTTTTTT
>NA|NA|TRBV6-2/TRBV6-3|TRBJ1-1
CASSYSLGNTEAFF
TGTGCCAGCAGTTACTCCCTGGGGAACACTGAAGCTTTCTTT
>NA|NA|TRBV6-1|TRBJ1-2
CASSESNSPNYGYTF
TGTGCCAGCAGTGAATCAAACAGCCCTAACTATGGCTACACCTTC
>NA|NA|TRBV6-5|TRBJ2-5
CASRYDRTTQETQYF
TGTGCCAGCAGATATGACAGGACTACACAAGAGACCCAGTACTTC
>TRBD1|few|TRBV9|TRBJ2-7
CASSVSGGTGDEQYF
TGTGCCAGCAGCGTAAGTGGGGGGACAGGGGACGAGCAGTACTTC
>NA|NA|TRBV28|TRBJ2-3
CASSLSSGSLTQYF
TGTGCCAGCAGTTTGTCCAGTGGCTCTCTTACGCAGTATTTT